This paragraph covers one TCR beta chain sequence. Its antigen is unidentified. Brentuximab vedotin exposure varied among the patients, all of whom had relapsed after autologous stem cell transplantation. Each best response was a complete response, a partial response or progressive disease. Profiling relied on immunoSEQ multiplex PCR, and the TCRdb table lists in-frame clones only, not all of them. The repertoire holds 11,000 to 15,000 clones, around 84% seen once, with approximately 25% in the top ten. This entry comes from a study of PD-1 blockade in classical Hodgkin lymphoma. Trimming removed 3 bases at V and 5 bases at J, with 20 bases between. The CDR3 spans 17 residues. CDR1 MRHNA and CDR2 SNTAGT come from the germline V gene. General study points: The study reported lower baseline TCR diversity in newly diagnosed patients than in healthy donors.

The chain uses TRBV6-4 and TRBJ1-3; tentatively, D is TRBD1 (6 bases). Material: peripheral blood mononuclear cells (PBMCs), obtained at baseline. This sequence was found in a human donor with classical Hodgkin lymphoma. CDR3 protein: CASSDPNRVTFRNTIYF. CDR3 DNA: TGTGCCAGCAGTGATCCGAACAGGGTTACCTTCAGAAACACCATATATTTT.